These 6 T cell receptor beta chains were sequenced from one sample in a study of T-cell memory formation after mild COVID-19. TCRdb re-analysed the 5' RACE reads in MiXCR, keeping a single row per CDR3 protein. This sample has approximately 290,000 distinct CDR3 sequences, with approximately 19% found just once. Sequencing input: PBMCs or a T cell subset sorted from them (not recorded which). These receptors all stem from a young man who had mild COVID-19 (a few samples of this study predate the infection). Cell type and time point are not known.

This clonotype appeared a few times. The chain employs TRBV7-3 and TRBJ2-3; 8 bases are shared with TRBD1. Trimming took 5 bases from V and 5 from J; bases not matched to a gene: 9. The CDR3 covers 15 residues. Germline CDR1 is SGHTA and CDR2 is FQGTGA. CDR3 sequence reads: CASSPGQGWIDTQYF. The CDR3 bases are TGTGCCAGCAGCCCAGGACAGGGCTGGATAGATACGCAGTATTTT.

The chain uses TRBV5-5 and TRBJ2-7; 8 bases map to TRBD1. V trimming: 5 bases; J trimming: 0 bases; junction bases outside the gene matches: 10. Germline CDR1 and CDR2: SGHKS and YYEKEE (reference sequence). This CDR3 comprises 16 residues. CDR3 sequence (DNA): TGTGCCAGCAGTTCCTCCGGGACAGGAGTCTCCTACGAGCAGTACTTC. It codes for CASSSSGTGVSYEQYF. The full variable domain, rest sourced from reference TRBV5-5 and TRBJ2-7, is DAGVTQSPTHLIKTRGQQVTLRCSPISGHKSVSWYQQVLGQGPQFIFQYYEKEERGRGNFPDRFSARQFPNYSSELNVNALLLGDSALYLCASSSSGTGVSYEQYFGPGTRLTVT.

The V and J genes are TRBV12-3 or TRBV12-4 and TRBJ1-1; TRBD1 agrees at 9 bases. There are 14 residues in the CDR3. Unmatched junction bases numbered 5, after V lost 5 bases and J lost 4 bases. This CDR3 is CASSLQGAGTEAFF. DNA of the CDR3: TGTGCCAGCAGTCTACAGGGGGCGGGCACTGAAGCTTTCTTT.

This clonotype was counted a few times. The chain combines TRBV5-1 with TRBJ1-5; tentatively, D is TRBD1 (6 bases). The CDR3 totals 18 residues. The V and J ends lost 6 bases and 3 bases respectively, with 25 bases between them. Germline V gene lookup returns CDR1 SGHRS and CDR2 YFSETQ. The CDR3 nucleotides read TGCGCCAGCACGCCCCTCTGGGGACACCGAAGAACCAATCAGCCCCAGCATTTT. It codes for CASTPLWGHRRTNQPQHF.

The chain's CDR3 is CASSDGHSYEQYV. The CDR3 nucleotides read TGTGCCAGCTCAGACGGACACTCCTACGAGCAGTACGTC. The chain has TRBV18 and TRBJ2-7, with TRBD1 as a possible D gene (5 bases). Germline V CDR1 and CDR2: KGHSH, LQKENI. This CDR3 is 13 amino acids long. V lost 5 bases and J lost 0, with 8 bases in between.

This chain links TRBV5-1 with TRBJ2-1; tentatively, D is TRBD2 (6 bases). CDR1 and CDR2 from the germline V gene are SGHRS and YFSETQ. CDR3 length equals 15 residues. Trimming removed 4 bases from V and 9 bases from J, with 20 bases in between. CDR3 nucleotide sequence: TGCGCCAGCAGCAGCCAAGGACTAACAACCACTGAGCAGTTCTTC. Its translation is CASSSQGLTTTEQFF.